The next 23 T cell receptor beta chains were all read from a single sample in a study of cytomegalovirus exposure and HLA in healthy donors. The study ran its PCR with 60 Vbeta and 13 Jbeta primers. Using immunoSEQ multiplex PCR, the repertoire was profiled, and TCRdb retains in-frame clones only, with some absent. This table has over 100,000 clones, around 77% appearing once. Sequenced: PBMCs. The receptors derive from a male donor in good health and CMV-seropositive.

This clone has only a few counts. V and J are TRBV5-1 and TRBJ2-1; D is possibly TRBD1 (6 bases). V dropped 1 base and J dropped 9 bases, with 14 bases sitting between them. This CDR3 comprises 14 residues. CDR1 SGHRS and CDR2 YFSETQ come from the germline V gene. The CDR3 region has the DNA TGCGCCAGCAGCTTGTTACAGGGTGAAGGTGAGCAGTTCTTC. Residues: CASSLLQGEGEQFF.

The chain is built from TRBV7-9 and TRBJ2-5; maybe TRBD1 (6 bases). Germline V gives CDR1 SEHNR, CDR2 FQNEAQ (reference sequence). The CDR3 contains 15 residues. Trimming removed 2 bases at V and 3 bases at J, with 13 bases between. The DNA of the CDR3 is TGTGCCAGCAGCTTACTATTTGGGACAAAAGAGACCCAGTACTTC. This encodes CASSLLFGTKETQYF.

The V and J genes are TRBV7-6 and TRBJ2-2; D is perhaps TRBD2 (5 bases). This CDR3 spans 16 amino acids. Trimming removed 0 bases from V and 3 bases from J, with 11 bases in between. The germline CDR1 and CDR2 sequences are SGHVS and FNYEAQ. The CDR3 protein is CASSLAISAYTGELFF. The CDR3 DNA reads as TGTGCCAGCAGCTTAGCGATTAGCGCTTACACCGGGGAGCTGTTTTTT.

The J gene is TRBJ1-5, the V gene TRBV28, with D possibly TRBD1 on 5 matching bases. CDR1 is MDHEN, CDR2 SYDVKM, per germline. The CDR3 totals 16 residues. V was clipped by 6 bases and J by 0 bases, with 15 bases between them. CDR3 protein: CASRSRDFYSNQPQHF. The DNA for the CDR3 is TGTGCCAGCAGGAGCCGGGACTTTTATAGCAATCAGCCCCAGCATTTT.

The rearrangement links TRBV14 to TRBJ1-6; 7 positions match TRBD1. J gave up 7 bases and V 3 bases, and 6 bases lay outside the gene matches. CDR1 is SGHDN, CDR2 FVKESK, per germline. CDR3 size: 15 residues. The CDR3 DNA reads TGTGCCAGCAGCCAGAGGACAGGAATGAATTCACCCCTCCACTTT. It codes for CASSQRTGMNSPLHF. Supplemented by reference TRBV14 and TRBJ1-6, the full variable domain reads EAGVTQFPSHSVIEKGQTVTLRCDPISGHDNLYWYRRVMGKEIKFLLHFVKESKQDESGMPNNRFLAERTGGTYSTLKVQPAELEDSGVYFCASSQRTGMNSPLHFGNGTRLTVT.

CDR3 nucleotides: TGCGCCAGCAGCTTGGCATTCTCGCGGAACCGTATTTACAATGAGCAGTTCTTC. Protein sequence: CASSLAFSRNRIYNEQFF. V is TRBV5-1 and J is TRBJ2-1, with D uncertain. Germline V gene sequence: CDR1 SGHRS, CDR2 YFSETQ. Trimming pared 0 bases from V and 4 bases from J, leaving 20 bases between. This CDR3 is 18 amino acids long.

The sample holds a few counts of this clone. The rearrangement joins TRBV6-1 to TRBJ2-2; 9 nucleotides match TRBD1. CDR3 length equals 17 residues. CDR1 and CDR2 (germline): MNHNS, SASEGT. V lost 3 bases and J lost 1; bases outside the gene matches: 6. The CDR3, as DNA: TGTGCCAGCAGTGACACGCCGGGACAGGGGAACACCGGGGAGCTGTTTTTT. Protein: CASSDTPGQGNTGELFF.

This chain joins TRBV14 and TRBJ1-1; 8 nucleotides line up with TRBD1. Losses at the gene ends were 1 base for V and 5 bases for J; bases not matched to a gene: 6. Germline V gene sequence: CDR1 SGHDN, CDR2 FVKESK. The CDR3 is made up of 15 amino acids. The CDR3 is CASSQGQGMGTEAFF. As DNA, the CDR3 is TGTGCCAGCAGCCAAGGACAGGGGATGGGGACTGAAGCTTTCTTT. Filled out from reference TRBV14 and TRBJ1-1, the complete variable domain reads EAGVTQFPSHSVIEKGQTVTLRCDPISGHDNLYWYRRVMGKEIKFLLHFVKESKQDESGMPNNRFLAERTGGTYSTLKVQPAELEDSGVYFCASSQGQGMGTEAFFGQGTRLTVV.

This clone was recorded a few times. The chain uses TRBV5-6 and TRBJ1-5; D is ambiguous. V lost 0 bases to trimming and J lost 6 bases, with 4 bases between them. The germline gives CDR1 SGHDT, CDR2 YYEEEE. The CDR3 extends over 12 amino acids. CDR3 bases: TGTGCCAGCAGCTTGGCCGGTCAGCCCCAGCATTTT. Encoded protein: CASSLAGQPQHF.

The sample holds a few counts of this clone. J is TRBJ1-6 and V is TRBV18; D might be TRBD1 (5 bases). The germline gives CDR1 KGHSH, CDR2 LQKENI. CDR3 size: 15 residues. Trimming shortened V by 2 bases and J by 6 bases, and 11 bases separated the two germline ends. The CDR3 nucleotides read TGTGCCAGCTCACCAGAGTCTGGGGCTAATTCACCCCTCCACTTT. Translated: CASSPESGANSPLHF.

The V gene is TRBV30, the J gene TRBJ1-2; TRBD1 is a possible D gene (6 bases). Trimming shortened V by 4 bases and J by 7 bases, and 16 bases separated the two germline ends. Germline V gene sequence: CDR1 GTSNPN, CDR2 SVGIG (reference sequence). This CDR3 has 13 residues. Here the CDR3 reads CAWTLGGFFGYTF. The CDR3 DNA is TGTGCCTGGACCTTAGGGGGTTTCTTTGGCTACACCTTC.

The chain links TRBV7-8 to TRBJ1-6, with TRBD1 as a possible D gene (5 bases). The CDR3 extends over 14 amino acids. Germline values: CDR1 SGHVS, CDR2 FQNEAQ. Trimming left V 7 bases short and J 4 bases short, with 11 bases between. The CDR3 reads CASTQGLYNSPLHF. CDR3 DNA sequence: TGTGCCAGCACCCAGGGCTTGTATAATTCACCCCTCCACTTT.

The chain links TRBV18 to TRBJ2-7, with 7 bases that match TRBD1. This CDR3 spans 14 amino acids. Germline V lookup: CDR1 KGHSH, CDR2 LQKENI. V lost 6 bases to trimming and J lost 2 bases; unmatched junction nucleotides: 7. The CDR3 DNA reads TGTGCCAGCTCTGACAGGGATCACCCCTACGAGCAGTACTTC. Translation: CASSDRDHPYEQYF.

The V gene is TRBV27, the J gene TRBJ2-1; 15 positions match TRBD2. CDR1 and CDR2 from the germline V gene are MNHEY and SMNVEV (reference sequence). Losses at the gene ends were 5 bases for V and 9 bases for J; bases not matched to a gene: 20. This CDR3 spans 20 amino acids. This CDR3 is CASSRLRGRGLAGGRGEQFF. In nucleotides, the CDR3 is TGTGCCAGCAGTCGCCTCAGGGGGAGGGGACTAGCGGGAGGCAGGGGTGAGCAGTTCTTC.

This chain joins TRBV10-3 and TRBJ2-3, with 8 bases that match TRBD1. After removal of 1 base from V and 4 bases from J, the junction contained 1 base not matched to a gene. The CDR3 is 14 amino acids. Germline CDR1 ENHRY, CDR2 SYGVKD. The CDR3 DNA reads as TGTGCCATCAGTGAGTTACAGGGGGCAGATACGCAGTATTTT. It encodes CAISELQGADTQYF.

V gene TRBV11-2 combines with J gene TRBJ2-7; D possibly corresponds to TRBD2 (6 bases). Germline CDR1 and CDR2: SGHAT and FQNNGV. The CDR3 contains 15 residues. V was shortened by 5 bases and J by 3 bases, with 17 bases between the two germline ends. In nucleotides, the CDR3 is TGTGCCAGCAGCCCCATCCTCGGGAGAGGCTACGAGCAGTACTTC. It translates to CASSPILGRGYEQYF.

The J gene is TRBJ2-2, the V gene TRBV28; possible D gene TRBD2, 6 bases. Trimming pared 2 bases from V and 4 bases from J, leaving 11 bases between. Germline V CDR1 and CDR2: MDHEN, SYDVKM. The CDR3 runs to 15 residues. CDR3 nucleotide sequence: TGTGCCAGCAGTTTACTTACCGGGAGCACCGGGGAGCTGTTTTTT. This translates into CASSLLTGSTGELFF.

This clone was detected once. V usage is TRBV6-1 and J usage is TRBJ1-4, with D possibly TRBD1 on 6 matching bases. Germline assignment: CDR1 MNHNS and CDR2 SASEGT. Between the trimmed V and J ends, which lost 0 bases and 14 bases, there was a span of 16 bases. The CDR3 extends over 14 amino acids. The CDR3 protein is CASSEAHSGRGLFF. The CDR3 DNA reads TGTGCCAGCAGTGAAGCGCATTCAGGGAGGGGGCTGTTTTTT.

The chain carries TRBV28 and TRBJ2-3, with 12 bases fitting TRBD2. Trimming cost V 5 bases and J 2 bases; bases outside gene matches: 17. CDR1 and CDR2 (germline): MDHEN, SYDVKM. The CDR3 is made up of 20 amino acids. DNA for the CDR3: TGTGCCAGCAGTACGGGGGGGGGACCAGGACTAGCGGGGCACACAGATACGCAGTATTTT. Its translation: CASSTGGGPGLAGHTDTQYF.

CDR3 amino acids: CASSLTSGETQYF. The DNA of the CDR3 is TGTGCCAGCAGCTTGACTAGCGGGGAGACCCAGTACTTC. The rearrangement uses TRBV5-5 and TRBJ2-5, with 9 bases matching TRBD2. CDR1 SGHKS and CDR2 YYEKEE come from the germline V gene (reference sequence). J lost 5 bases, V lost 1 base, and 0 bases had no gene match. This CDR3 is built from 13 residues.

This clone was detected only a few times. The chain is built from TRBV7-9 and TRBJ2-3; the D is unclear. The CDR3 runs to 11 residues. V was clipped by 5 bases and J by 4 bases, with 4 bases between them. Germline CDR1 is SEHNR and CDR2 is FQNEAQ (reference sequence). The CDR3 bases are TGTGCCAGCAGCCCCGCAGATACGCAGTATTTT. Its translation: CASSPADTQYF. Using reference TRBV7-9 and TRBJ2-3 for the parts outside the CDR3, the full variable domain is DTGVSQNPRHKITKRGQNVTFRCDPISEHNRLYWYRQTLGQGPEFLTYFQNEAQLEKSRLLSDRFSAERPKGSFSTLEIQRTEQGDSAMYLCASSPADTQYFGPGTRLTVL.

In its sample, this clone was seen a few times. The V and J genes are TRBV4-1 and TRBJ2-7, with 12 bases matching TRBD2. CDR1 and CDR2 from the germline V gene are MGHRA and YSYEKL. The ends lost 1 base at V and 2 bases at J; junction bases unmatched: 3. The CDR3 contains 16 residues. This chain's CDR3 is CASSQGRTSGTYEQYF. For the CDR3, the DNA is TGCGCCAGCAGCCAAGGGCGGACTAGCGGGACCTACGAGCAGTACTTC.

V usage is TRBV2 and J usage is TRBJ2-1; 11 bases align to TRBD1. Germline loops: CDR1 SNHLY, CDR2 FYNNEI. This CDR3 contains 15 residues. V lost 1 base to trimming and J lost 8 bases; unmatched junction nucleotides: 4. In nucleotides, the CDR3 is TGTGCCAGCAGTGAAGGGACAGGGGGCCAAGATGAGCAGTTCTTC. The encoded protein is CASSEGTGGQDEQFF.